Shown below are 10 T cell receptor beta chains from a single sample sequenced in a study of Ad26.COV2.S vaccination and SARS-CoV-2 variants. Documented treatment: some 20 received Ad26.COV2.S at low or high dose, single or two shots; roughly five received placebo; per-sample allocation not given. Following the first vaccine or placebo injection, samples were taken on day 63. Assay: immunoSEQ multiplex PCR; the TCRdb copy retains only in-frame clones and omits some. The repertoire consists of 380,000 or so clones, with about 83% occurring once and the leading ten covering about 7.1%. This sample comprised peripheral blood, obtained in a trial of Ad26.COV2.S vaccine versus placebo. The receptors originated from a person aged 18-60 years who received the Ad26.COV2.S COVID-19 vaccine or a placebo.

In DNA form, the CDR3 reads TGTGCCACCAGTGAACCTTTGCCGGGGGGGCGGAATGAGCAGTTCTTC. It encodes CATSEPLPGGRNEQFF. This chain links TRBV24-1 with TRBJ2-1; 8 bases are shared with TRBD2. This CDR3 contains 16 residues. V dropped 4 bases and J dropped 7; count of bases not matched to a gene: 11. Germline assignment: CDR1 KGHDR and CDR2 SFDVKD.

The chain has TRBV5-1 and TRBJ1-3; TRBD1 aligns across 8 bases. Germline loops: CDR1 SGHRS, CDR2 YFSETQ. The CDR3 sequence is 14 residues long. V was pared by 4 bases and J by 2 bases, with 2 bases of the junction left unmatched. The CDR3 DNA reads TGCGCCAGCAGCCCACAGGGGGCTGGAAACACCATATATTTT. Translated, it gives CASSPQGAGNTIYF.

The rearrangement uses TRBV4-3 and TRBJ1-2; a weak D match, TRBD1 (5 bases). In germline, CDR1 is LGHNA, CDR2 YSLEER. The CDR3 runs 16 residues. V was cut by 3 bases and J by 0 bases, with 14 bases left in between. The CDR3 region has the DNA TGCGCCAGCAGCCAGCCCGGGACGGTGGCTAACTATGGCTACACCTTC. It encodes CASSQPGTVANYGYTF.

The gene calls are TRBV18 and TRBJ1-1; no firm D call. Germline V CDR1 and CDR2: KGHSH, LQKENI. The CDR3 covers 15 residues. V was cut by 0 bases and J by 4 bases, with 12 bases left in between. The CDR3 region is CASSPPPGVGTEAFF. In nucleotides, the CDR3 is TGTGCCAGCTCACCACCTCCAGGCGTAGGCACTGAAGCTTTCTTT. The entire variable domain, with the rest obtained from reference TRBV18 and TRBJ1-1, is as follows: NAGVMQNPRHLVRRRGQEARLRCSPMKGHSHVYWYRQLPEEGLKFMVYLQKENIIDESGMPKERFSAEFPKEGPSILRIQQVVRGDSAAYFCASSPPPGVGTEAFFGQGTRLTVV.

In its sample, this clone was seen a few times. The CDR3 DNA follows: TGCGCCAGCAGCTTGGGACAGGGCTTCGGGGAGCTGTTTTTT. As protein: CASSLGQGFGELFF. The chain combines TRBV5-1 with TRBJ2-2; TRBD1 matches at 7 bases. This CDR3 is 14 amino acids long. Trimming cost V 0 bases and J 7 bases; bases outside gene matches: 3. Germline V CDR1 and CDR2: SGHRS, YFSETQ.

The V gene is TRBV5-1, the J gene TRBJ2-1, with TRBD2 as a possible D gene (5 bases). The CDR3 runs to 16 residues. Germline lookup yields CDR1 SGHRS and CDR2 YFSETQ. The germline V and J ends were trimmed by 4 bases and 5 bases, with 19 bases remaining between them. The CDR3 is CASSPPPGFLDNEQFF. CDR3 coding DNA: TGCGCCAGCAGCCCTCCGCCGGGATTCCTTGACAATGAGCAGTTCTTC.

This sequence joins TRBV5-6 and TRBJ2-5; the match to TRBD1 covers 7 bases. Germline V lookup: CDR1 SGHDT, CDR2 YYEEEE. The CDR3 runs to 15 residues. Unmatched junction bases numbered 16, after V lost 4 bases and J lost 10 bases. The CDR3 loop reads CASSIRDSVVGIQYF. CDR3 in DNA: TGTGCCAGCAGCATACGGGACAGTGTCGTTGGTATCCAGTACTTC.

The chain has TRBV5-6 and TRBJ2-7; TRBD2 aligns across 8 bases. CDR3 size: 15 residues. The germline CDR1 and CDR2 sequences are SGHDT and YYEEEE. Trimming at V came to 0 bases and at J to 3 bases, leaving 5 bases not matched to a gene. The CDR3 sequence is CASSLAGTRSYEQYF. The CDR3 region has the DNA TGTGCCAGCAGCTTGGCTGGGACTAGGAGCTACGAGCAGTACTTC.

The chain carries TRBV6-2 or TRBV6-3 and TRBJ2-3; D gene uncertain. The ends were cut back, 5 bases at V and 0 bases at J, with 21 bases in the middle. This CDR3 has 18 residues. Germline V gives CDR1 MNHEY, CDR2 SVGEGT. The CDR3 sequence is CASSASRLGPTSTDTQYF. For the CDR3, the DNA is TGTGCCAGCAGTGCCTCTCGGTTAGGTCCAACCAGCACAGATACGCAGTATTTT.

V usage is TRBV5-4 and J usage is TRBJ2-7; 9 nucleotides line up with TRBD1. Looked up from germline, CDR1 is SGHNT and CDR2 is YYREEE (reference sequence). V trimming: 0 bases; J trimming: 4 bases; junction bases outside the gene matches: 5. The CDR3 is 15 residues long. The CDR3, as DNA: TGTGCCAGCAGCTTGGGGACAGGGGCTGGGTACGAGCAGTACTTC. It yields the protein CASSLGTGAGYEQYF.